The 14 T cell receptor beta chains below were found in one sample sequenced in a study of regulatory T cells in long-lasting Graves disease (dated by TCRdb to the early 2020s). The library was made by multiplex PCR. Data came from an Illumina HiSeq 4000. To build TCR beta libraries, CDR3 regions were amplified by Arm-PCR using iRepertoire HTBI primers. TCRdb handled the public reads itself, with Q25 trimming in fastp and clone calling in MiXCR, and kept productive beta chains. Each CDR3 protein appears once, grouped with its most common genes and DNA. This sample lists 440,000 or so distinct CDR3 sequences; roughly 17% were detected once. The ten top clones hold approximately 12% of the sample. According to the study, the label for this sample's time point signals: newly diagnosed GD, antithyroid drugs for less than 3 months. For both TCR sequencing and RNA sequencing, RNA was extracted from PBMCs in TRIzol.

These same records also appear under a second study, on T cells in Graves' hyperthyroidism and ophthalmopathy.

The sequenced sample was peripheral blood mononuclear cells (PBMCs), obtained at new diagnosis, from a patient treated with antithyroid drugs. The source of these receptors is a woman aged 30 to 39 with Graves disease. Donor details come from another sample of the same person, matched by shared clones.

The V gene is TRBV29-1, the J gene TRBJ2-3; D is possibly TRBD1 or TRBD2 (5 bases each). This CDR3 is 14 amino acids long. Trimming pared 6 bases from V and 5 bases from J, leaving 18 bases between. Germline V gene lookup returns CDR1 SQVTM and CDR2 ANQGSEA. The CDR3 sequence: CSVPGARGGDTQYF. Here the CDR3 DNA reads TGCAGCGTCCCCGGGGCAAGGGGTGGAGATACGCAGTATTTT.

This clonotype was detected many times. V gene TRBV10-3 combines with J gene TRBJ2-7; D gene uncertain. The V gene's germline CDR1 is ENHRY and CDR2 SYGVKD. V lost 10 bases to trimming and J lost 7 bases, with 14 bases between them. This CDR3 contains 11 residues. The CDR3 DNA follows: TGTGCCAGCGGACGGGCTGGAGAGCAGTACTTC. Protein: CASGRAGEQYF.

This clonotype was found a few times. The chain uses TRBV11-2 and TRBJ1-1; D not certain. The CDR3 totals 13 residues. The V end was cut by 3 bases, the J end by 6 bases, with 11 bases between. The germline V gene has CDR1 SGHAT and CDR2 FQNNGV. The DNA for the CDR3 is TGTGCCAGCAGCTTGTTGGGGTTCGCTGAAGCTTTCTTT. Its protein product is CASSLLGFAEAFF. The full variable domain, with the rest looked up from reference TRBV11-2 and TRBJ1-1, is EAGVAQSPRYKIIEKRQSVAFWCNPISGHATLYWYQQILGQGPKLLIQFQNNGVVDDSQLPKDRFSAERLKGVDSTLKIQPAKLEDSAVYLCASSLLGFAEAFFGQGTRLTVV.

This clonotype was seen many times. The chain uses TRBV18 and TRBJ1-1; weak D call: TRBD1 (6 bases). Germline V gene data show CDR1 as KGHSH and CDR2 as LQKENI. The CDR3 sequence is 15 residues long. Deletions cut 3 bases from V and 6 bases from J, with 17 bases between. The CDR3 here is CASSPSTGLLPEAFF. DNA for the CDR3: TGTGCCAGCTCACCTTCCACAGGGTTATTGCCTGAAGCTTTCTTT.

This clonotype occurred many times. The chain is built from TRBV28 and TRBJ2-5; unclear D gene. Germline V gives CDR1 MDHEN, CDR2 SYDVKM. CDR3 length equals 14 residues. Trimming left V 5 bases short and J 5 bases short, with 15 bases between. Here the CDR3 reads CASSARVLRETQYF. The CDR3 DNA is TGTGCCAGCAGTGCAAGGGTCCTCCGGGAGACCCAGTACTTC.

Ten or more counts support this clonotype. The chain is built from TRBV20-1 and TRBJ2-1, with D possibly TRBD1 on 5 matching bases. Germline-derived CDR1 and CDR2 are DFQATT and SNEGSKA (reference sequence). Trimming cost V 5 bases and J 4 bases, with 15 bases left between them. This CDR3 is 14 amino acids long. This CDR3 reads CSAPQGDIYNEQFF. CDR3 sequence (DNA): TGCAGTGCTCCCCAGGGCGACATTTACAATGAGCAGTTCTTC.

The V call is TRBV6-6, the J call TRBJ1-2; D unresolved. Trimming took 0 bases from V and 4 from J, leaving 12 bases between them. The CDR3 is 15 residues long. Germline loops: CDR1 MNHNY, CDR2 SVGAGI (reference sequence). CDR3 region: CASSYSIEAFYGYTF. The DNA of the CDR3 is TGTGCCAGCAGTTACTCGATCGAGGCATTCTATGGCTACACCTTC.

A note on this clonotype: This may come from a read error, since a much larger clone is one base off. This chain connects TRBV18 to TRBJ2-7; perhaps TRBD2 as D (5 bases). CDR1 KGHSH and CDR2 LQKENI come from the germline V gene. The CDR3 loop spans 14 amino acids. This CDR3 is CASSPPSMEAERYF. The CDR3 nucleotides read TGTGCCAGCTCACCACCGAGTATGGAGGCAGAGCGGTACTTC.

There are many counts of this clonotype. The chain links TRBV7-6 to TRBJ2-3, with D uncertain. Germline CDR1 reads SGHVS; CDR2 reads FNYEAQ. Trimming cost V 5 bases and J 2 bases, with 5 bases left between them. There are 12 residues in the CDR3. The CDR3 DNA sequence: TGTGCCAGCAGCGTAGACACAGATACGCAGTATTTT. It is translated as CASSVDTDTQYF.

This clonotype occurred a few times. The rearrangement uses TRBV29-1 and TRBJ1-2; no clear D. With 0 bases removed from V and 3 bases from J, the gap between germline ends came to 11 bases. The CDR3 is 14 residues long. Germline lookup yields CDR1 SQVTM and CDR2 ANQGSEA. The CDR3 sequence: CSVEDVLGHYGYTF. The CDR3 region has the DNA TGCAGCGTTGAAGACGTTCTGGGCCACTATGGCTACACCTTC. The full variable domain, completed using reference TRBV29-1 and TRBJ1-2, is SAVISQKPSRDICQRGTSLTIQCQVDSQVTMMFWYRQQPGQSLTLIATANQGSEATYESGFVIDKFPISRPNLTFSTLTVSNMSPEDSSIYLCSVEDVLGHYGYTFGSGTRLTVV.

The V and J genes are TRBV20-1 and TRBJ2-7, with D possibly TRBD1 on 6 matching bases. Trimming took off 4 bases at V and 6 bases at J, with 16 bases between the two ends. The CDR3 has 13 amino acids. CDR1 and CDR2 (germline): DFQATT, SNEGSKA (reference sequence). The CDR3 spells CSANGPTGFEQYF. The CDR3 bases are TGCAGTGCTAACGGACCCACAGGGTTCGAGCAGTACTTC.

This clonotype has just a few counts. The chain recombines TRBV15 with TRBJ1-2; 7 nucleotides align to TRBD1. The V gene end was trimmed by 5 bases and the J gene end by 4 bases; junction bases not matched to a gene: 4. This CDR3 comprises 13 residues. Germline loops: CDR1 LNHNV, CDR2 YYDKDF (reference sequence). This CDR3 reads CATSGGTAYGYTF. CDR3 DNA sequence: TGTGCCACCAGCGGAGGGACAGCCTATGGCTACACCTTC.

This clonotype showed up many times. The chain employs TRBV6-1 and TRBJ2-7; D remains ambiguous. This CDR3 spans 12 amino acids. Germline CDR1 reads MNHNS; CDR2 reads SASEGT. V lost 3 bases, J lost 3 bases, and 6 bases lay in between. This CDR3 reads CASSERSYEQYF. The DNA for the CDR3 is TGTGCCAGCAGTGAGCGGAGCTACGAGCAGTACTTC.

This clonotype was found many times. CDR3 in amino acids: CASSLGRQAGTQYF. As DNA, the CDR3 is TGTGCCAGCAGCTTGGGCCGACAGGCAGGGACCCAGTACTTC. The rearrangement links TRBV5-6 to TRBJ2-5; D may be TRBD1 (6 bases). Germline V gene lookup returns CDR1 SGHDT and CDR2 YYEEEE. The CDR3 length is 14 residues. The V and J ends lost 0 bases and 7 bases respectively, with 13 bases between them.